This T cell receptor (beta chain) is drawn from a study of CD8+ T cells in alopecia areata. Study as a whole: Treated patients were given 5 to 10 mg oral tofacitinib twice daily.

General study results and limits: Compared with mice, patients displayed less clear TCR sharing, possibly for HLA-related reasons.

Germline CDR1 is GTSNPN and CDR2 is SVGIG (reference sequence). The CDR3 runs 15 residues. J lost 7 bases, V lost 2 bases, and 13 bases had no gene match. Points on this clone: What it recognizes is unknown.

TCR sequencing used cDNA made by reverse transcription of extracted RNA. Assay: immunoSEQ multiplex PCR; the TCRdb copy retains only in-frame clones and omits some. The sample contains 200,000 to 250,000 clones, more than 45% of which appear only once. From alopecia areata patients, lesional scalp punch biopsies and peripheral blood were collected. PBMCs provided sorted CD4+ and CD8+ T cells. The sample in question was CD4+ T cells sorted from blood, obtained at week 0. This clonotype was obtained from a human donor with alopecia areata. The chain employs TRBV30 and TRBJ1-2; 7 bases align to TRBD1. The CDR3 here is CAWSQGGGKSVGYTF. CDR3 coding DNA: TGTGCCTGGAGTCAAGGGGGCGGGAAATCGGTTGGCTACACCTTC.